The clone carrying this T cell receptor (beta chain) was picked up many times. This CDR3 comprises 16 residues. The germline V and J ends were trimmed by 2 bases and 0 bases, with 10 bases remaining between them. The germline gives CDR1 SGHAT, CDR2 FQNNGV. This record comes from a study of T cells in Graves' hyperthyroidism and ophthalmopathy. Template material for amplifying TCR beta CDR3 regions consisted of RNA transcripts. When the TCR CDR3 underwent first-round RT-PCR, the HTBI primer set was used. From the multiplex PCR reads, TCRdb called clonotypes with MiXCR, one entry per CDR3 protein. The repertoire holds hundreds of thousands of distinct CDR3 sequences, roughly 15% seen once, with around 28% in the top ten. Clinical symptoms, serum thyroxine, TRAb, thyroid ultrasound and orbital computed tomography established diagnosis. Approximately 10 ml of fresh peripheral blood supplied the PBMCs.

The sample comprised blood. This chain connects TRBV11-2 to TRBJ2-2; no firm D call. The clonotype was recovered from a young woman with Graves' ophthalmopathy. The CDR3 region is CASSLLAVPNTGELFF. The DNA of the CDR3 is TGTGCCAGCAGCTTATTGGCGGTCCCGAACACCGGGGAGCTGTTTTTT.